This paragraph covers one T cell receptor (beta chain) sequence. This entry is derived from a study of blood T cell repertoires in COVID-19. Across the study: Sample material is recorded as cDNA or gDNA derived from T cells, B-cell-depleted T cells, or PBMCs.

TCRdb's table, derived via immunoSEQ multiplex PCR, lists solely in-frame clones and lacks some. The sample yields roughly 300,000 clones, around 85% seen once. This clonotype was obtained from a woman in her thirties or forties with acute COVID-19. The source material was PBMCs or T cells enriched from blood (not recorded which).

CDR3 sequence: CASRPRTGAMNTEAFF. The DNA for the CDR3 is TGCGCCAGCAGACCCCGGACAGGCGCCATGAACACTGAAGCTTTCTTT. V and J are TRBV5-1 and TRBJ1-1, with 7 bases matching TRBD1. With V trimmed by 5 bases and J by 0 bases, 10 bases remained unmatched. CDR3 length: 16 amino acids. Per the germline V gene, CDR1 is SGHRS and CDR2 is YFSETQ.